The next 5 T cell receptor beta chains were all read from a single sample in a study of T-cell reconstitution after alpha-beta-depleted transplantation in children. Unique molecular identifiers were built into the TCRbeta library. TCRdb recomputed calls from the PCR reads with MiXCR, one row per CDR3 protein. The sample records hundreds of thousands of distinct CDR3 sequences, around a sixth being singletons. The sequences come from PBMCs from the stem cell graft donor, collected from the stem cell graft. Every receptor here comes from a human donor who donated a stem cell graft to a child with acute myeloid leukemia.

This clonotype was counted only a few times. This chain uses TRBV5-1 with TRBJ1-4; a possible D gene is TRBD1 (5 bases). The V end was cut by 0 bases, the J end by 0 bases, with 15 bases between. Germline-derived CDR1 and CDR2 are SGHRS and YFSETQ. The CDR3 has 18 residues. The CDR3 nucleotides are TGCGCCAGCAGCTTGGTTCCAGGGACCTCCTCAACTAATGAAAAACTGTTTTTT. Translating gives CASSLVPGTSSTNEKLFF.

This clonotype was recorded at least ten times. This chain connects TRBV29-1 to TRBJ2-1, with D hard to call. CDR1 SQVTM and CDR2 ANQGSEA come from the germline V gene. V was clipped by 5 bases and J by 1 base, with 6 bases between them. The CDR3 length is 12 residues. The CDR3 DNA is TGCAGCGTTCGAGTTTCCTACAATGAGCAGTTCTTC. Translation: CSVRVSYNEQFF.

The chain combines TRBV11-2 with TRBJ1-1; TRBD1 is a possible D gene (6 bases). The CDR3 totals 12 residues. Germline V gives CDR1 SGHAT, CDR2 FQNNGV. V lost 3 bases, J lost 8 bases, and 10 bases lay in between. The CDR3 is CASSFGGGEAFF. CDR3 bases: TGTGCCAGCAGCTTCGGGGGGGGCGAAGCTTTCTTT. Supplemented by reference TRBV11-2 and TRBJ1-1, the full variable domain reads EAGVAQSPRYKIIEKRQSVAFWCNPISGHATLYWYQQILGQGPKLLIQFQNNGVVDDSQLPKDRFSAERLKGVDSTLKIQPAKLEDSAVYLCASSFGGGEAFFGQGTRLTVV.

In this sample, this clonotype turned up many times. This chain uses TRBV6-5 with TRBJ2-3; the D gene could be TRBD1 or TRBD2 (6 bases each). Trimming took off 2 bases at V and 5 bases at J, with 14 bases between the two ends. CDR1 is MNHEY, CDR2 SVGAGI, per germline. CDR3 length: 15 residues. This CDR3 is CASSYGGEGGDTQYF. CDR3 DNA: TGTGCCAGCAGTTACGGTGGAGAGGGGGGAGATACGCAGTATTTT.

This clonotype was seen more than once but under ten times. CDR3 sequence: CASSLGPLSDPLRDNEQFF. The CDR3 DNA follows: TGTGCCAGCAGTTTAGGGCCCCTCAGCGACCCCCTTCGGGACAATGAGCAGTTCTTC. The chain joins TRBV12-3 or TRBV12-4 to TRBJ2-1; no definite D call. CDR3 length equals 19 residues. With 1 base removed from V and 5 bases from J, the gap between germline ends came to 24 bases.